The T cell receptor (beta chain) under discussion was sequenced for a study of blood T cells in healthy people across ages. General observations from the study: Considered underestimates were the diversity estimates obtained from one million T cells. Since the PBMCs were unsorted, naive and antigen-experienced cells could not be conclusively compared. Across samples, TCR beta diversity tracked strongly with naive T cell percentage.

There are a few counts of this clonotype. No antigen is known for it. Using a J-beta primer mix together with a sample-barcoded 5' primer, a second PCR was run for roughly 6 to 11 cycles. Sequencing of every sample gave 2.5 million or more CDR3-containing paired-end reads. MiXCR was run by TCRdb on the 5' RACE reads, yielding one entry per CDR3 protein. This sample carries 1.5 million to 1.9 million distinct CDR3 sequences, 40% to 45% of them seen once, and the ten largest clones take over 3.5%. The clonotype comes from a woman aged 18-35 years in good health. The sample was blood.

This chain's CDR3 is CSARAPTRGDEQFF. DNA of the CDR3: TGCAGTGCTAGAGCTCCGACTAGGGGCGATGAGCAGTTCTTC. J is TRBJ2-1 and V is TRBV20-1; possible D gene TRBD2, 6 bases. This CDR3 has 14 residues. Germline CDR1 reads DFQATT; CDR2 reads SNEGSKA (reference sequence). V lost 1 base and J 8 bases, leaving 15 bases between the germline ends.